This TCR beta chain is from a study of T cells after yellow fever vaccination. CDR1 is SGHTA and CDR2 is FQGTGA in the germline V gene. The CDR3 contains 15 residues. With V trimmed by 9 bases and J by 4 bases, 8 bases remained unmatched. This clonotype has at least ten counts. TCRdb ran MiXCR on the 5' RACE reads and lists one entry per CDR3 protein. The sample records around 120,000 distinct CDR3 sequences, around 7.2% being singletons. The receptor was isolated from a man aged 18 to 30 who received the YFV17D yellow fever vaccine. The rearrangement uses TRBV7-3 and TRBJ2-2; 10 nucleotides align to TRBD1. This specimen was CD4+ T cells sorted from PBMCs, taken about 41 days after the first yellow fever vaccination. CDR3 sequence: CASGSGQGLTGELFF. The DNA of the CDR3 is TGTGCCAGTGGCTCGGGACAGGGGCTCACCGGGGAGCTGTTTTTT.